This T cell receptor beta chain was recorded in a study of blood T cell repertoires in COVID-19. About the research overall: Nucleic acid was either cDNA or gDNA, and it came from T cells, B-cell-depleted T cells, or PBMCs.

This clone was observed once. Cohort placement rested on clinical history that participants reported themselves. J was trimmed by 0 bases and V by 10 bases; bases with no gene match: 8. The CDR3 runs to 14 residues. Germline assignment: CDR1 SNHLY and CDR2 FYNNEI. Using immunoSEQ multiplex PCR, the repertoire was profiled, and TCRdb retains in-frame clones only, with some absent. In the table there are some 420,000 clones, 80% to 90% of which are singletons. Sequencing used PBMCs or T cells enriched from blood (not recorded which). The chain uses TRBV2 and TRBJ2-7, with 8 bases identical to TRBD2. This TCR was sampled from a man aged 25-45 years who had recovered from COVID-19. The CDR3 nucleotides read TGTGCCACCACGCGGAGCGGGAGCTCCTACGAGCAGTACTTC. It translates to CATTRSGSSYEQYF.